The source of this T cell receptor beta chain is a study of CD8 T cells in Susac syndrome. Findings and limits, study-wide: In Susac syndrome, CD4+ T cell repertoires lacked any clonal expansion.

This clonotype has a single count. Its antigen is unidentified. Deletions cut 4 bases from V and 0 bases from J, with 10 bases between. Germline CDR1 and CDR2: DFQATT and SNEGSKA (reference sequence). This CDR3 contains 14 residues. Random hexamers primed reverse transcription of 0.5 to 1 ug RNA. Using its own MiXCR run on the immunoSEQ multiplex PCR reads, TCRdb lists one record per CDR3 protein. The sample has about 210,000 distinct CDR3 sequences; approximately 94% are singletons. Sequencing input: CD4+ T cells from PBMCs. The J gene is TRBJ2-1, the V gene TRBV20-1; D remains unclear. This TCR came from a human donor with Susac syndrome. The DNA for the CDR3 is TGCAGTGCTAAAGTGATCAGCTCCTACAATGAGCAGTTCTTC. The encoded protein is CSAKVISSYNEQFF.